The 25 T cell receptor beta chains in this list originate from one sample, sequenced in a study of blood T cell repertoires in COVID-19. Only in-frame clones appear in the TCRdb table, and some are missing; sequencing was by immunoSEQ multiplex PCR. The table lists about 220,000 clones, 84% of them singletons. The source material was PBMCs or T cells enriched from blood (not recorded which). Receptor source: a woman aged 40 to 50 who had recovered from COVID-19.

The chain uses TRBV5-5 and TRBJ1-1; D unclear. The germline gives CDR1 SGHKS, CDR2 YYEKEE (reference sequence). V lost 4 bases and J 0 bases, leaving 4 bases between the germline ends. The CDR3 totals 12 residues. CDR3 region: CASSHLNTEAFF. The CDR3 DNA is TGTGCCAGCAGCCATTTGAACACTGAAGCTTTCTTT.

The sample holds a few counts of this clone. J is TRBJ2-4 and V is TRBV28, with 9 bases that match TRBD1. In germline, CDR1 is MDHEN, CDR2 SYDVKM. V lost 1 base to trimming and J lost 4 bases; unmatched junction nucleotides: 2. CDR3 length equals 15 residues. The CDR3 sequence is CASSLSGQGKNIQYF. The CDR3 nucleotides are TGTGCCAGCAGTTTATCTGGACAGGGGAAAAACATTCAGTACTTC.

This chain uses TRBV6-2 or TRBV6-3 with TRBJ2-2, with TRBD2 matching over 8 bases. V shed 0 bases, J shed 4 bases, and the junction held 4 bases outside the gene matches. The CDR3 loop spans 16 amino acids. CDR1 is MNHEY and CDR2 is SVGEGT in the germline V gene. In nucleotides, the CDR3 is TGTGCCAGCAGTTACTCCCCCAGCGGGAGCACCGGGGAGCTGTTTTTT. It encodes CASSYSPSGSTGELFF.

V is TRBV5-1 and J is TRBJ2-1; 12 bases map to TRBD2. With 3 bases clipped from V and 6 bases from J, the junction kept 7 bases outside the gene matches. This CDR3 contains 16 residues. Germline V gene data show CDR1 as SGHRS and CDR2 as YFSETQ. The CDR3 here is CASSYGTSGRGNEQFF. The CDR3 nucleotides read TGCGCCAGCAGCTATGGGACTAGCGGGCGCGGCAATGAGCAGTTCTTC.

The chain employs TRBV11-3 and TRBJ2-3, with TRBD1 as a possible D gene (6 bases). The CDR3 loop spans 15 amino acids. Germline assignment: CDR1 SGHNT and CDR2 YENEEA. Trimming removed 5 bases from V and 0 bases from J, with 12 bases in between. The CDR3 spells CASSAGTTSTDTQYF. The CDR3 DNA is TGTGCCAGCAGCGCCGGGACAACCAGCACAGATACGCAGTATTTT. Full variable domain (missing parts from reference TRBV11-3 and TRBJ2-3): EAGVVQSPRYKIIEKKQPVAFWCNPISGHNTLYWYLQNLGQGPELLIRYENEEAVDDSQLPKDRFSAERLKGVDSTLKIQPAELGDSAVYLCASSAGTTSTDTQYFGPGTRLTVL.

The rearrangement uses TRBV28 and TRBJ1-4; D perhaps matches TRBD1 (5 bases). Germline lookup yields CDR1 MDHEN and CDR2 SYDVKM. V shed 4 bases and J shed 7 bases, with 22 bases lying between them. The CDR3 contains 17 residues. CDR3 region: CASSSEHHNARGEKLFF. DNA of the CDR3: TGTGCCAGCAGTTCCGAGCATCACAATGCAAGGGGTGAAAAACTGTTTTTT.

J is TRBJ2-5 and V is TRBV18; TRBD1 matches at 10 bases. Per the germline V gene, CDR1 is KGHSH and CDR2 is LQKENI. V lost 5 bases and J lost 4; bases outside the gene matches: 7. CDR3 length: 15 amino acids. CDR3 region: CASSNGQGDVETQYF. Here the CDR3 DNA reads TGTGCCAGCTCAAACGGACAGGGGGATGTAGAGACCCAGTACTTC.

V gene TRBV30 combines with J gene TRBJ2-5, with 10 bases that match TRBD2. There are 17 residues in the CDR3. Germline values: CDR1 GTSNPN, CDR2 SVGIG (reference sequence). V shed 3 bases, J shed 6 bases, and the junction held 16 bases outside the gene matches. CDR3 residues: CAWSPISSGRSPKTQYF. CDR3 in DNA: TGTGCCTGGAGCCCGATTTCTAGCGGGAGATCCCCGAAGACCCAGTACTTC.

The genes are TRBV7-2 and TRBJ2-1; D remains unclear. Trimming took 2 bases from V and 8 from J, leaving 10 bases between them. In germline, CDR1 is SGHTA, CDR2 FQGNSA. This CDR3 contains 13 residues. CDR3 loop: CASSLTRFDEQFF. Written as DNA, the CDR3 is TGTGCCAGCAGCTTAACCAGGTTCGATGAGCAGTTCTTC.

This clone was counted once. This chain joins TRBV7-9 and TRBJ2-2, with 8 bases matching TRBD2. This CDR3 is built from 14 residues. Per the germline V gene, CDR1 is SEHNR and CDR2 is FQNEAQ (reference sequence). After removal of 4 bases from V and 4 bases from J, the junction contained 2 bases not matched to a gene. CDR3 bases: TGTGCCAGCAGCTCAAGCGGGGGCACCGGGGAGCTGTTTTTT. Protein product: CASSSSGGTGELFF. Full variable domain (rest looked up from reference TRBV7-9 and TRBJ2-2): DTGVSQNPRHKITKRGQNVTFRCDPISEHNRLYWYRQTLGQGPEFLTYFQNEAQLEKSRLLSDRFSAERPKGSFSTLEIQRTEQGDSAMYLCASSSSGGTGELFFGEGSRLTVL.

This clone has at least ten counts. This chain connects TRBV4-1 to TRBJ1-3; TRBD1 aligns across 7 bases. Germline CDR1 MGHRA, CDR2 YSYEKL. The length of the CDR3 is 15 residues. Germline trimming cut 4 bases from V and 2 bases from J; bases unmatched to any gene: 5. The CDR3 nucleotides read TGCGCCAGCAGCCGCGGGACAGCGACTGGAAACACCATATATTTT. This sequence encodes CASSRGTATGNTIYF.

The J gene is TRBJ2-1, the V gene TRBV10-3; 7 bases agree with TRBD2. The length of the CDR3 is 13 residues. Trimming at V came to 1 base and at J to 12 bases, leaving 6 bases not matched to a gene. The germline CDR1 and CDR2 sequences are ENHRY and SYGVKD. The CDR3, as DNA: TGTGCCATCAGTGAGTGGGTTGGACTAGGGCAGTTCTTC. Residues: CAISEWVGLGQFF.

This clone occurred once. This chain connects TRBV29-1 to TRBJ2-2, with D uncertain. This CDR3 has 13 residues. V was trimmed by 0 bases and J by 5 bases, leaving 7 bases between them. Germline assignment: CDR1 SQVTM and CDR2 ANQGSEA. CDR3 in amino acids: CSVEDPGTGELFF. The CDR3 DNA reads as TGCAGCGTTGAAGATCCAGGAACCGGGGAGCTGTTTTTT.

The chain couples TRBV19 to TRBJ1-1, with a weak D call TRBD1 (6 bases). V was cut by 3 bases and J by 4 bases, with 24 bases left in between. CDR3 length equals 18 residues. The V gene's germline CDR1 is LNHDA and CDR2 SQIVND (reference sequence). This CDR3 is CASSMWGTMRGRGTEAFF. DNA of the CDR3: TGTGCCAGTAGTATGTGGGGGACAATGAGGGGTAGAGGCACTGAAGCTTTCTTT.

The chain joins TRBV5-4 to TRBJ2-3; possibly TRBD2 for D (5 bases). This CDR3 comprises 15 residues. CDR1 and CDR2 (germline): SGHNT, YYREEE (reference sequence). The V end was cut by 5 bases, the J end by 1 base, with 14 bases between. Written as DNA, the CDR3 is TGTGCCAGCAGGCCAGAACTGAGGGGCACAGATACGCAGTATTTT. Its protein is CASRPELRGTDTQYF. Looking up the rest from reference TRBV5-4 and TRBJ2-3 gives the full variable domain: ETGVTQSPTHLIKTRGQQVTLRCSSQSGHNTVSWYQQALGQGPQFIFQYYREEENGRGNFPPRFSGLQFPNYSSELNVNALELDDSALYLCASRPELRGTDTQYFGPGTRLTVL.

The chain employs TRBV5-4 and TRBJ2-2; 12 bases map to TRBD1. CDR1 is SGHNT and CDR2 is YYREEE in the germline V gene (reference sequence). V was pared by 3 bases and J by 6 bases, with 6 bases of the junction left unmatched. The CDR3 runs 16 residues. CDR3 sequence reads: CASSSGQGALAGELFF. CDR3 sequence (DNA): TGTGCCAGCAGCTCGGGACAGGGGGCGCTGGCCGGGGAGCTGTTTTTT.

V is TRBV4-1 and J is TRBJ1-2; D not certain. V was trimmed by 4 bases and J by 8 bases, leaving 14 bases between them. The CDR3 has 13 residues. Germline V CDR1 and CDR2: MGHRA, YSYEKL. The CDR3: CASSPPFGRGYTF. CDR3 bases: TGCGCCAGCAGCCCGCCGTTCGGGAGGGGCTACACCTTC.

This clone was recorded once. The rearrangement uses TRBV28 and TRBJ2-7; 10 bases are shared with TRBD2. The germline V gene has CDR1 MDHEN and CDR2 SYDVKM. The CDR3 sequence is 14 residues long. Trimming took 7 bases from V and 2 from J; bases not matched to a gene: 5. The CDR3 region is CASNGLAVTYEQYF. The CDR3 DNA reads as TGTGCCAGCAACGGACTAGCGGTTACCTACGAGCAGTACTTC.

The chain carries TRBV19 and TRBJ1-2, with D uncertain. The CDR3 contains 14 residues. V gave up 6 bases and J gave up 8 bases, with 19 bases separating them. Germline V gene data show CDR1 as LNHDA and CDR2 as SQIVND (reference sequence). CDR3 amino acids: CASSRPGEEIGYTF. CDR3 coding DNA: TGTGCCAGTAGCCGCCCGGGAGAAGAGATAGGCTACACCTTC.

This clone came up a few times. V is TRBV12-3 or TRBV12-4 and J is TRBJ1-1, with TRBD1 as a possible D gene (5 bases). CDR3 size: 13 residues. V was shortened by 7 bases and J by 1 base, with 10 bases between the two germline ends. The CDR3 protein is CASTEDRNTEAFF. The CDR3 region has the DNA TGTGCCAGCACCGAAGACAGGAACACTGAAGCTTTCTTT.

The rearrangement joins TRBV27 to TRBJ1-2; no definite D call. The germline V gene has CDR1 MNHEY and CDR2 SMNVEV (reference sequence). Trimming removed 8 bases from V and 2 bases from J, with 12 bases in between. CDR3 length equals 13 residues. The CDR3 reads CASATPRNYGYTF. In DNA, the CDR3 is TGTGCCAGCGCCACTCCCCGAAACTATGGCTACACCTTC.

The chain couples TRBV5-1 to TRBJ2-3, with 7 bases identical to TRBD2. CDR1 is SGHRS and CDR2 is YFSETQ in the germline V gene. CDR3 length: 16 residues. The J segment lost 0 bases and the V segment lost 4 bases, leaving 8 bases of the junction unmatched. The CDR3 protein is CASSARLATSTDTQYF. The CDR3 coding sequence is TGCGCCAGCAGCGCAAGACTAGCAACTAGCACAGATACGCAGTATTTT.

The chain uses TRBV7-9 and TRBJ1-3; unclear D gene. The ends were cut back, 4 bases at V and 2 bases at J, with 9 bases in the middle. This CDR3 is built from 14 residues. Germline V lookup: CDR1 SEHNR, CDR2 FQNEAQ (reference sequence). CDR3 residues: CASSSSATGNTIYF. As DNA, the CDR3 is TGTGCCAGCAGCTCAAGCGCCACTGGAAACACCATATATTTT.

This chain links TRBV18 with TRBJ1-1; D possibly corresponds to TRBD1 (5 bases). Germline loops: CDR1 KGHSH, CDR2 LQKENI. Trimming stripped 6 bases from V and 1 base from J, with 12 bases between. CDR3 size: 14 residues. CDR3 residues: CASSDQGGNTEAFF. The CDR3 DNA is TGTGCCAGCTCGGATCAGGGTGGGAACACTGAAGCTTTCTTT.

The chain recombines TRBV30 with TRBJ1-1; 7 bases match TRBD1. V lost 8 bases to trimming and J lost 1 base; unmatched junction nucleotides: 10. CDR1 GTSNPN and CDR2 SVGIG come from the germline V gene (reference sequence). The CDR3 is 14 residues long. DNA of the CDR3: TGTGCCCACCAAGGGGGCGATTCGAACACTGAAGCTTTCTTT. It yields the protein CAHQGGDSNTEAFF.